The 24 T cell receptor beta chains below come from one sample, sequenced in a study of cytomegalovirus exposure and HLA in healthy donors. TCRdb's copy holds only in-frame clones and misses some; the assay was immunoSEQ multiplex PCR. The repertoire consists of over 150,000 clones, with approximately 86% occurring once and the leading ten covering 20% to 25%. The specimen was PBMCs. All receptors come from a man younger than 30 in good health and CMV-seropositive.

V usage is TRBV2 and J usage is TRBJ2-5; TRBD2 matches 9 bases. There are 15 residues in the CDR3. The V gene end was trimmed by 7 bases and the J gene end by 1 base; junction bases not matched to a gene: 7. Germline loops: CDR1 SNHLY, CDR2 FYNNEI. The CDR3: CASTPSGIAQETQYF. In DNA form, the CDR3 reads TGTGCCAGCACACCTAGCGGGATAGCCCAAGAGACCCAGTACTTC.

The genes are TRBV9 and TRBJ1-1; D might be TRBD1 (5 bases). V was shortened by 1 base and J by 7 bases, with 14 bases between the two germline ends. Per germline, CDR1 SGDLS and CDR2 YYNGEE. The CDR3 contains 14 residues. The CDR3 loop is CASSVTWSGGEAFF. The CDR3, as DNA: TGTGCCAGCAGCGTAACCTGGTCCGGGGGTGAAGCTTTCTTT.

Here the CDR3 DNA reads TGTGCCAGCAGCCAGGGCGGCCCTGAAGCTTTCTTT. Amino acid sequence: CASSQGGPEAFF. V and J are TRBV11-2 and TRBJ1-1; tentative D call: TRBD1 (5 bases). From germline, CDR1 is SGHAT and CDR2 FQNNGV. This CDR3 region has 12 residues. Trimming removed 5 bases at V and 6 bases at J, with 10 bases between.

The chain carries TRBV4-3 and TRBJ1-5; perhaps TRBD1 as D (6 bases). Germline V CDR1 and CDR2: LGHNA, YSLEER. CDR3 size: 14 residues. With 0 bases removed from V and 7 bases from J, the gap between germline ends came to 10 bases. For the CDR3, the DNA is TGCGCCAGCAGCCAAGATCAGAGGGGGCAGCCCCAGCATTTT. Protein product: CASSQDQRGQPQHF.

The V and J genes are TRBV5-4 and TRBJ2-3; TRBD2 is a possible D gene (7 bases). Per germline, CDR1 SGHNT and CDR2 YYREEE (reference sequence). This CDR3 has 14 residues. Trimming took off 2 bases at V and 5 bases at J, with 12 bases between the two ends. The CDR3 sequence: CASSFVGGLDTQYF. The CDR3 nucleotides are TGTGCCAGCAGCTTTGTCGGGGGGCTAGATACGCAGTATTTT.

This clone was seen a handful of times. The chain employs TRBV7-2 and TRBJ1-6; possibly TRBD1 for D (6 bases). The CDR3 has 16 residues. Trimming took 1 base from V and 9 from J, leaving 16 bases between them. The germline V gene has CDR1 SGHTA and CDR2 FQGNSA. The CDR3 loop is CASSLGPGDIGSPLHF. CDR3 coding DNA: TGTGCCAGCAGCTTAGGGCCCGGGGACATAGGTTCACCCCTCCACTTT.

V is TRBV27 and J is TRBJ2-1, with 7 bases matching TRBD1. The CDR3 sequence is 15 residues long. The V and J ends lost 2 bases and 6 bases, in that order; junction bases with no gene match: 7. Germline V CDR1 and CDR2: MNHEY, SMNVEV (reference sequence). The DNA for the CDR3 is TGTGCCAGCAGTTTAGCCGGACAGGTTAGCAATGAGCAGTTCTTC. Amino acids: CASSLAGQVSNEQFF.

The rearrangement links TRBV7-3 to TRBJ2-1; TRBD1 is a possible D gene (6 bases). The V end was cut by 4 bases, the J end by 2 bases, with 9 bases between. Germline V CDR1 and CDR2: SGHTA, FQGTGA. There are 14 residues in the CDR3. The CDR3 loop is CASSSDSAYNEQFF. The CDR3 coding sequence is TGTGCCAGCAGCTCGGACAGTGCCTACAATGAGCAGTTCTTC.

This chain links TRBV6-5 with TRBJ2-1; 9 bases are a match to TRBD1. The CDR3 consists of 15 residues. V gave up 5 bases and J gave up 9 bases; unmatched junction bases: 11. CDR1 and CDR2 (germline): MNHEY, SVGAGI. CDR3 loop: CASSLRDRAAGEQFF. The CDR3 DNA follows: TGTGCCAGCAGTCTCCGGGACAGGGCTGCGGGTGAGCAGTTCTTC.

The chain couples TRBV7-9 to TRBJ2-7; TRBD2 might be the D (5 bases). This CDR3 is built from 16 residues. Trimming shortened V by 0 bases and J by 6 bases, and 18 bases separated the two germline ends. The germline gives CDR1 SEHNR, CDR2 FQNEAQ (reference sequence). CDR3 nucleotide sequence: TGTGCCAGCAGCTTAGCGGATGCGGGTCCCCACTCCGAGCAGTACTTC. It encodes CASSLADAGPHSEQYF.

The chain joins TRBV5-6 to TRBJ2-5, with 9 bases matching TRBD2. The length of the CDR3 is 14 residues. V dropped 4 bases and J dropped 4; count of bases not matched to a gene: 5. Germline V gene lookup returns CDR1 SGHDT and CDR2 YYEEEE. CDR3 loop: CASSGTSRRETQYF. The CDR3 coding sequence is TGTGCCAGCAGCGGGACTAGCCGTCGAGAGACCCAGTACTTC.

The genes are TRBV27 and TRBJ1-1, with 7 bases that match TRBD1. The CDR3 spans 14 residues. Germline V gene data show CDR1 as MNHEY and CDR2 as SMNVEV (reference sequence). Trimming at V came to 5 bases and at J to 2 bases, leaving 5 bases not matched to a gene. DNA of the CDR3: TGTGCCAGCAGTCCCCGGACAGGCAACACTGAAGCTTTCTTT. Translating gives CASSPRTGNTEAFF.

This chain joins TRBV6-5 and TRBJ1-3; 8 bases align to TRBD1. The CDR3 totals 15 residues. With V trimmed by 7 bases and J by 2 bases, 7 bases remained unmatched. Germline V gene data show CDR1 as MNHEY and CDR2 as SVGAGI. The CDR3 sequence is CASIARTGPGNTIYF. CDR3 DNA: TGTGCCAGCATCGCTCGGACAGGGCCTGGAAACACCATATATTTT.

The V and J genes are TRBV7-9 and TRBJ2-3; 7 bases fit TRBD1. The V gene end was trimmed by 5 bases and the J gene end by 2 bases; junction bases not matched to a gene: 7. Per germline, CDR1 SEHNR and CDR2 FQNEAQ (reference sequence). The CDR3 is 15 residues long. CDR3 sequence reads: CASSATTGNTDTQYF. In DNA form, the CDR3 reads TGTGCCAGCAGCGCAACGACAGGGAACACAGATACGCAGTATTTT.

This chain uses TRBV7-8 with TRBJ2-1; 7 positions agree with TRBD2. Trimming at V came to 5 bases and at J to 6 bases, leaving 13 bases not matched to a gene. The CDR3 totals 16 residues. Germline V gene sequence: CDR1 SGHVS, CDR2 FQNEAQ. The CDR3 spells CASSQRAGASGNEQFF. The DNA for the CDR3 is TGTGCCAGCAGCCAGCGGGCGGGAGCTAGCGGCAATGAGCAGTTCTTC.

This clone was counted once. CDR3 in DNA: TGTGCCAGCAGCCACAGGGATGAGCAGTTCTTC. This encodes CASSHRDEQFF. This chain uses TRBV11-2 with TRBJ2-1; possible D gene TRBD1, 6 bases. V lost 5 bases, J lost 8 bases, and 7 bases lay in between. This CDR3 spans 11 amino acids. Germline V CDR1 and CDR2: SGHAT, FQNNGV.

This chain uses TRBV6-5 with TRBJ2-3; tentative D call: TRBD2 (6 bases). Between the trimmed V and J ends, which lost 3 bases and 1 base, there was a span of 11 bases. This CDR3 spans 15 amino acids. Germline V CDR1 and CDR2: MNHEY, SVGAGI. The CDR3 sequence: CASSYLGGRTDTQYF. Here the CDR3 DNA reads TGTGCCAGCAGTTATTTGGGGGGACGCACAGATACGCAGTATTTT.

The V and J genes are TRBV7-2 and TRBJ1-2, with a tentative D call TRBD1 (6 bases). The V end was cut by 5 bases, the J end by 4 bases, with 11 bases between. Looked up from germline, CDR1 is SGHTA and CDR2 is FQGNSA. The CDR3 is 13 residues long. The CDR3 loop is CASSVRGVYGYTF. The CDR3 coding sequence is TGTGCCAGCAGCGTCAGGGGTGTCTATGGCTACACCTTC.

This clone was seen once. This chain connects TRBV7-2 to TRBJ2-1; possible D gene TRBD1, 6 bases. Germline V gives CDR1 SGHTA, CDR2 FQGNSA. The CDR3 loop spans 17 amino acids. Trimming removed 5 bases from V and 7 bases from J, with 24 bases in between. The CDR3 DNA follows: TGTGCCAGCAGCCAGGACCCCCAGGGGCGGTGGGGTAATGAGCAGTTCTTC. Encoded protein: CASSQDPQGRWGNEQFF. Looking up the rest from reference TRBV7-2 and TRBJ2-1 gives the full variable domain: GAGVSQSPSNKVTEKGKDVELRCDPISGHTALYWYRQSLGQGLEFLIYFQGNSAPDKSGLPSDRFSAERTGGSVSTLTIQRTQQEDSAVYLCASSQDPQGRWGNEQFFGPGTRLTVL.

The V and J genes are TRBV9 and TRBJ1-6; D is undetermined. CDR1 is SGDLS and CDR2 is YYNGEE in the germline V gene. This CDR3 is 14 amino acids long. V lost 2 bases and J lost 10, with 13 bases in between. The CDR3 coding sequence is TGTGCCAGCAGCGTCTCAAATGGAGGATCACCCCTCCACTTT. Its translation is CASSVSNGGSPLHF.

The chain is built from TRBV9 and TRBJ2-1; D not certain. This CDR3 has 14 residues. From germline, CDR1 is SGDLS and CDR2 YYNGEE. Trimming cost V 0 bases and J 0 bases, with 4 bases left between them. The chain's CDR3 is CASSVALSYNEQFF. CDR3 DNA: TGTGCCAGCAGCGTAGCCCTCTCCTACAATGAGCAGTTCTTC.

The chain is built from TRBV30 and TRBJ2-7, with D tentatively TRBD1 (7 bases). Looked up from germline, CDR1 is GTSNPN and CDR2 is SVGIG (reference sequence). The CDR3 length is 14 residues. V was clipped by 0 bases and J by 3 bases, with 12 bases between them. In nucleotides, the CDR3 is TGTGCCTGGAGTGTAGGAGGGGGCGGCTACGAGCAGTACTTC. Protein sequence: CAWSVGGGGYEQYF.

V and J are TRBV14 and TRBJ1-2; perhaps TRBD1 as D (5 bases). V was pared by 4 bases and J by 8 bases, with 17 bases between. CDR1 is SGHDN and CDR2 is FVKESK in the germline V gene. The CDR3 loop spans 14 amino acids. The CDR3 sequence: CASSPLQAGTGYTF. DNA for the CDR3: TGTGCCAGCAGCCCTCTGCAGGCGGGGACCGGCTACACCTTC.

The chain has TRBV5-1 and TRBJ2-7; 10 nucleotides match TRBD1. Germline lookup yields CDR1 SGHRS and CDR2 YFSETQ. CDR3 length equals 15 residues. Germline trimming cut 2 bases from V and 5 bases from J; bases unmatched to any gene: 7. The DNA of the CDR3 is TGCGCCAGCAGCTTACCGGGACAGGGGCGGAACGAGCAGTACTTC. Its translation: CASSLPGQGRNEQYF.